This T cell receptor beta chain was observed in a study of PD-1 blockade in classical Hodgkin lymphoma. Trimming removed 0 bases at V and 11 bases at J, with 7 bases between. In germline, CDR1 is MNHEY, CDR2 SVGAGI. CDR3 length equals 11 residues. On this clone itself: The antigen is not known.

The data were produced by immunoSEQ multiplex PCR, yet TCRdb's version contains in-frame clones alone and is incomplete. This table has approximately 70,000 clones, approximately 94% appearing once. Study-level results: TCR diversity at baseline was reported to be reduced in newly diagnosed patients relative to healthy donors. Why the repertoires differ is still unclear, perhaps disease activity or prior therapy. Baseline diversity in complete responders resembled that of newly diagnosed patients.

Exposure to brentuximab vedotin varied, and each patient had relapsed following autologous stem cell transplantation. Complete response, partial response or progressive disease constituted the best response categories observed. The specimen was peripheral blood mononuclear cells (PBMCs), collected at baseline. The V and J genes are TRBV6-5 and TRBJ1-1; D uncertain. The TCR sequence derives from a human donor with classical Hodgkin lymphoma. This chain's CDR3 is CASSYSGEAFF. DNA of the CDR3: TGTGCCAGCAGTTACTCCGGGGAGGCTTTCTTT.